Below are 23 T cell receptor beta chains sequenced from a single sample in a study of neoadjuvant nivolumab and ipilimumab in lung cancer. The protocol was immunoSEQ multiplex PCR, while the TCRdb copy is restricted to in-frame clones and leaves out a portion. The table has some 9,300 clones, about 80% seen once. The sample in question was tumor tissue, obtained after neoadjuvant nivolumab, alone or with ipilimumab, at or shortly before surgery. These receptors came from an adult with non-small cell lung cancer.

This clone was counted once. This chain links TRBV4-1 with TRBJ2-2; maybe TRBD1 (6 bases). V was cut by 0 bases and J by 1 base, with 6 bases left in between. This CDR3 is 15 amino acids long. Looked up from germline, CDR1 is MGHRA and CDR2 is YSYEKL. CDR3 region: CASSQEGGNTGELFF. The CDR3 bases are TGCGCCAGCAGCCAAGAAGGGGGGAACACCGGGGAGCTGTTTTTT.

The chain is built from TRBV5-1 and TRBJ1-1; D unresolved. This CDR3 spans 13 amino acids. In germline, CDR1 is SGHRS, CDR2 YFSETQ. V lost 4 bases, J lost 4 bases, and 11 bases lay in between. The CDR3 DNA is TGCGCCAGCAGCGAAGGCAGAGCCACTGAAGCTTTCTTT. It specifies CASSEGRATEAFF. Full variable domain (missing parts from reference TRBV5-1 and TRBJ1-1): KAGVTQTPRYLIKTRGQQVTLSCSPISGHRSVSWYQQTPGQGLQFLFEYFSETQRNKGNFPGRFSGRQFSNSRSEMNVSTLELGDSALYLCASSEGRATEAFFGQGTRLTVV.

The chain couples TRBV5-1 to TRBJ1-2, with D perhaps matching TRBD1 (5 bases). V was trimmed by 6 bases and J by 4 bases, leaving 13 bases between them. This CDR3 is 13 amino acids long. The V gene's germline CDR1 is SGHRS and CDR2 YFSETQ. The CDR3 region is CASNLGGAYGYTF. The CDR3 DNA reads as TGCGCCAGCAACCTGGGAGGGGCCTATGGCTACACCTTC.

The chain uses TRBV5-6 and TRBJ1-4; TRBD1 is a possible D gene (5 bases). The CDR3 length is 15 residues. CDR1 is SGHDT, CDR2 YYEEEE, per germline. Trimming took 5 bases from V and 1 from J, leaving 12 bases between them. The CDR3 spells CASRGGLETNEKLFF. As DNA, the CDR3 is TGTGCCAGCAGGGGGGGTCTCGAAACTAATGAAAAACTGTTTTTT.

A single count supports this clone. The chain couples TRBV5-1 to TRBJ2-1, with D unclear. Per the germline V gene, CDR1 is SGHRS and CDR2 is YFSETQ. Trimming removed 5 bases from V and 3 bases from J, with 18 bases in between. This CDR3 contains 16 residues. The CDR3: CASSRVDGSVYNEQFF. The CDR3, as DNA: TGCGCCAGCAGTAGGGTGGACGGATCTGTCTACAATGAGCAGTTCTTC.

The chain joins TRBV11-2 to TRBJ2-5; D may correspond to TRBD1 or TRBD2 (6 bases each). This CDR3 has 13 amino acids. Trimming shortened V by 3 bases and J by 4 bases, and 9 bases separated the two germline ends. Germline CDR1 SGHAT, CDR2 FQNNGV. The chain's CDR3 is CASSFRGGETQYF. The CDR3 DNA is TGTGCCAGCAGCTTCAGGGGAGGAGAGACCCAGTACTTC.

CDR3 amino acids: CAWTRAGGGYSPLHF. Written as DNA, the CDR3 is TGTGCCTGGACCCGGGCAGGGGGCGGTTATTCACCCCTCCACTTT. The chain couples TRBV30 to TRBJ1-6; 8 bases match TRBD1. J was trimmed by 8 bases and V by 4 bases; bases with no gene match: 10. Germline loops: CDR1 GTSNPN, CDR2 SVGIG (reference sequence). The CDR3 spans 15 residues.

V gene TRBV6-5 combines with J gene TRBJ1-2, with a tentative D call TRBD1 (5 bases). V was shortened by 6 bases and J by 7 bases, with 15 bases between the two germline ends. Germline-derived CDR1 and CDR2 are MNHEY and SVGAGI. The CDR3 loop spans 13 amino acids. CDR3 loop: CASSRGRRGGYTF. The CDR3 nucleotides read TGTGCCAGCAGCCGCGGCCGGAGGGGTGGCTACACCTTC.

The gene calls are TRBV5-4 and TRBJ1-2; D is uncertain. Trimming took off 4 bases at V and 0 bases at J, with 10 bases between the two ends. The CDR3 covers 14 residues. The germline CDR1 and CDR2 sequences are SGHNT and YYREEE (reference sequence). The CDR3, as DNA: TGTGCCAGCAGCGGCGGATCTTCTAACTATGGCTACACCTTC. Amino acid sequence: CASSGGSSNYGYTF.

The chain uses TRBV18 and TRBJ2-7; 9 bases align to TRBD1. V was clipped by 3 bases and J by 3 bases; unmatched bases: 3. This CDR3 is built from 14 residues. Germline V gene lookup returns CDR1 KGHSH and CDR2 LQKENI. In nucleotides, the CDR3 is TGTGCCAGCTCACCCCGGGACAGGGTCTACGAGCAGTACTTC. Protein: CASSPRDRVYEQYF.

The chain recombines TRBV11-2 with TRBJ2-3; 8 positions match TRBD2. J lost 1 base, V lost 1 base, and 7 bases had no gene match. CDR1 SGHAT and CDR2 FQNNGV come from the germline V gene. The CDR3 spans 17 residues. As DNA, the CDR3 is TGTGCCAGCAGCTTAGTCTTCGGGGGGGCCGGCACAGATACGCAGTATTTT. Translation gives CASSLVFGGAGTDTQYF.

The genes are TRBV6-6 and TRBJ1-2; D not certain. Germline CDR1 reads MNHNY; CDR2 reads SVGAGI (reference sequence). V was cut by 2 bases and J by 10 bases, with 14 bases left in between. This CDR3 region has 13 residues. CDR3 in amino acids: CASSYDPGVPYTF. CDR3 sequence (DNA): TGTGCCAGCAGTTACGATCCCGGGGTACCCTACACCTTC.

J is TRBJ2-2 and V is TRBV10-2, with D tentatively TRBD1 (5 bases). Trimming stripped 2 bases from V and 10 bases from J, with 14 bases between. The CDR3 is 14 amino acids. The germline V gene encodes CDR1 WSHSY and CDR2 SAAADI. CDR3 residues: CASSENRLGEELFF. For the CDR3, the DNA is TGCGCCAGCAGTGAGAACAGGTTAGGGGAGGAGCTGTTTTTT.

The CDR3 coding sequence is TGTGCCTGGCAGGGGGCAGTAAGCGGCTACACCTTC. It translates to CAWQGAVSGYTF. V and J are TRBV30 and TRBJ1-2; the match to TRBD1 covers 8 bases. The CDR3 is 12 amino acids. V trimming: 5 bases; J trimming: 8 bases; junction bases outside the gene matches: 7. Per the germline V gene, CDR1 is GTSNPN and CDR2 is SVGIG (reference sequence).

This clone was detected once. The chain recombines TRBV7-9 with TRBJ1-1, with TRBD1 as a possible D gene (5 bases). Germline V gene lookup returns CDR1 SEHNR and CDR2 FQNEAQ (reference sequence). Trimming cost V 4 bases and J 5 bases, with 17 bases left between them. CDR3 size: 15 residues. The CDR3 sequence is CASSSWQGARTEAFF. CDR3 nucleotides: TGTGCCAGCAGCTCCTGGCAGGGAGCAAGGACTGAAGCTTTCTTT.

V is TRBV19 and J is TRBJ1-1; 8 nucleotides line up with TRBD1. The trim removed 3 bases at V and 2 bases at J, leaving 5 bases unmatched. CDR3 size: 15 residues. Germline-derived CDR1 and CDR2 are LNHDA and SQIVND (reference sequence). The CDR3 reads CASSIIGQGNTEAFF. Here the CDR3 DNA reads TGTGCCAGTAGTATTATCGGACAGGGCAACACTGAAGCTTTCTTT. The full variable domain, completed using reference TRBV19 and TRBJ1-1, is DGGITQSPKYLFRKEGQNVTLSCEQNLNHDAMYWYRQDPGQGLRLIYYSQIVNDFQKGDIAEGYSVSREKKESFPLTVTSAQKNPTAFYLCASSIIGQGNTEAFFGQGTRLTVV.

J is TRBJ2-7 and V is TRBV5-1; D perhaps matches TRBD2 (5 bases). V lost 5 bases and J lost 3, with 9 bases in between. CDR1 is SGHRS, CDR2 YFSETQ, per germline. The CDR3 has 12 amino acids. This chain's CDR3 is CASRSGIYEQYF. CDR3 in DNA: TGCGCCAGCAGGTCCGGGATCTACGAGCAGTACTTC.

This chain uses TRBV6-6 with TRBJ1-5, with 8 bases matching TRBD1. This CDR3 comprises 15 residues. V lost 7 bases, J lost 1 base, and 6 bases stayed unmatched. Germline values: CDR1 MNHNY, CDR2 SVGAGI (reference sequence). The CDR3 loop reads CASNDQGASNQPQHF. Written as DNA, the CDR3 is TGTGCCAGCAACGACCAGGGGGCGAGCAATCAGCCCCAGCATTTT.

The chain recombines TRBV5-1 with TRBJ2-1; TRBD1 aligns across 8 bases. J lost 4 bases, V lost 4 bases, and 7 bases had no gene match. The germline gives CDR1 SGHRS, CDR2 YFSETQ. The CDR3 spans 15 residues. The CDR3 DNA follows: TGCGCCAGCAGCACCGGACAGGGAACTTACAATGAGCAGTTCTTC. This sequence encodes CASSTGQGTYNEQFF.

This clone was picked up one time. The J gene is TRBJ2-7, the V gene TRBV7-9; 7 bases fit TRBD1. With 8 bases clipped from V and 5 bases from J, the junction kept 15 bases outside the gene matches. This CDR3 region has 15 residues. Germline lookup yields CDR1 SEHNR and CDR2 FQNEAQ (reference sequence). As DNA, the CDR3 is TGTGCCAGCGCTCCCTTGGGGCAGGGGGTAAACGAGCAGTACTTC. It specifies CASAPLGQGVNEQYF.

The chain recombines TRBV5-1 with TRBJ1-1; 7 bases match TRBD1. With 0 bases clipped from V and 1 base from J, the junction kept 9 bases outside the gene matches. CDR3 size: 17 residues. Germline CDR1 and CDR2: SGHRS and YFSETQ. CDR3 sequence reads: CASSLGQGAFTNTEAFF. CDR3 in DNA: TGCGCCAGCAGCTTGGGACAGGGAGCGTTTACGAACACTGAAGCTTTCTTT.

The genes are TRBV7-2 and TRBJ2-1; D unresolved. CDR1 and CDR2 (germline): SGHTA, FQGNSA. The V and J ends lost 1 base and 9 bases respectively, with 7 bases between them. The CDR3 length is 12 residues. In DNA, the CDR3 is TGTGCCAGCAGCTTAGTAAGGGTTGAGCAGTTCTTC. Translated, it gives CASSLVRVEQFF.

This chain links TRBV5-4 with TRBJ2-1, with 10 bases fitting TRBD2. With V trimmed by 3 bases and J by 8 bases, 8 bases remained unmatched. The CDR3 sequence is 15 residues long. The germline gives CDR1 SGHNT, CDR2 YYREEE (reference sequence). CDR3 in DNA: TGTGCCAGCAGCTCTATACTAGCGGGGCTCCATGAGCAGTTCTTC. It yields the protein CASSSILAGLHEQFF. The full variable domain, with the rest looked up from reference TRBV5-4 and TRBJ2-1, is ETGVTQSPTHLIKTRGQQVTLRCSSQSGHNTVSWYQQALGQGPQFIFQYYREEENGRGNFPPRFSGLQFPNYSSELNVNALELDDSALYLCASSSILAGLHEQFFGPGTRLTVL.